A selection of T cell receptor beta chains follows, all from one sample in a study of molecular identifiers for immune sequencing clone quantification. TCRdb passed the PCR reads through MiXCR, listing each CDR3 protein once. The data show 60,000 to 80,000 distinct CDR3 sequences, roughly 20% seen once. Sequenced: naive CD8+ T cells from blood, with Jurkat cell RNA spiked in. These receptors originate from a human donor in good health. Some libraries in this study had Jurkat cell RNA spiked in. The CDR3 runs from the conserved cysteine through the conserved F or W. The order of the fields is V gene, D gene, J gene, clone size, CDR3 DNA, CDR3 protein. A D gene is named only where the DNA matches it firmly. A row's size may be missing; if present it is once, few, many or a size class.

TRBV28	.	TRBJ2-7	many	TGTGCCAGCAGTTTTGCCGGCCCCTACGAGCAGTACTTC	CASSFAGPYEQYF
TRBV5-1	TRBD1	TRBJ2-7	many	TGCGCCAGCAGCTTTGGGACAGGGGGCTACGAGCAGTACTTC	CASSFGTGGYEQYF
TRBV9	TRBD2	TRBJ2-3	many	TGTGCCAGCAGCAACACGGGACTAGCGGGAGAATCAGATACGCAGTATTTT	CASSNTGLAGESDTQYF
TRBV10-3	.	TRBJ2-2	many	TGTGCCATCAGTGAGCCTAAACAGAACCCCGGGGAGCTGTTTTTT	CAISEPKQNPGELFF
TRBV5-3	.	TRBJ1-1	.	TGTGCCAGCAGCTTGGGGGTTAGGCGCACCGAAGTTTTCTTT	CASSLGVRRTEVFF
TRBV9	.	TRBJ2-1	few	TGTGCCAGCAGCGGGGGGACGGGACTCTCTTACAATGAGCAGTTCTTC	CASSGGTGLSYNEQFF
TRBV7-2	.	TRBJ2-7	many	TGTGCCAGCAGCTTAGGCGTCGCCTACGAGCAGTACTTC	CASSLGVAYEQYF
TRBV2	TRBD2	TRBJ2-5	.	TGTGCCAGCGAGGACCCTAGCGGGGTCCAAGAGACCCAGTACTTC	CASEDPSGVQETQYF
TRBV6-6	TRBD2	TRBJ2-1	.	TGTGCCAGCAGTTCTGGAAGACTAGCGGACTACAATGAGCAGTTCTTC	CASSSGRLADYNEQFF
TRBV29-1	TRBD2	TRBJ2-2	many	TGCAGCGCCGCGGGGGACACCGGGGAGCTGTTTTTT	CSAAGDTGELFF
TRBV7-6	TRBD1	TRBJ2-7	few	TGTGCCAGCAGCTTACCCCAGGGGGCTCTCTACGAGCAGTACTTC	CASSLPQGALYEQYF
TRBV7-8	.	TRBJ2-3	many	TGTGCCAGCAGCTTAGCCAACGAAGGGATCCATACGCAGTATTTT	CASSLANEGIHTQYF
TRBV5-6	TRBD2	TRBJ2-7	many	TGTGCCAGCAGCTTGGGCGGGAGCTCCTACGAGCAGTACTTC	CASSLGGSSYEQYF
TRBV20-1	.	TRBJ1-2	many	TGCAGTGCTACCCTGCGCGAAGGTCACTATGGCTACACCTTC	CSATLREGHYGYTF
TRBV5-4	.	TRBJ2-4	many	TGTGCCAGCAGCCCACTCGGGCACCACGATCGTGGCATTCAGTACTTC	CASSPLGHHDRGIQYF
TRBV15	.	TRBJ2-3	many	TGTGCCACCACCCCGCCCATGGGAGATACGCAGTATTTT	CATTPPMGDTQYF
TRBV4-2	TRBD2	TRBJ2-7	many	TGTGCCAGCAGCCAAGATCTCCTAGCGGGTGCCAACTACGAGCAGTACTTC	CASSQDLLAGANYEQYF
TRBV6-1	TRBD1	TRBJ1-2	.	TGTGCCAGCAGTTTTGCAGGGGGCAACTATGGCTACACCTTC	CASSFAGGNYGYTF
TRBV5-8	.	TRBJ1-5	few	TGTGCCAGCCAGGTAGGGGATCAGCCCCAGCATTTT	CASQVGDQPQHF
TRBV2	.	TRBJ1-6	.	TGTGCCAGCAACTGGGGGCTCAACGTCGGAAATTCACCCCTCCACTTT	CASNWGLNVGNSPLHF
TRBV11-2	.	TRBJ2-3	many	TGTGCCAGCAGCTTACATTACAATAGACCAGATACGCAGTATTTT	CASSLHYNRPDTQYF
TRBV4-1	.	TRBJ2-7	many	TGCGCCAGCAGCCAAGTCACGGGATCCTACGAGCAGTACTTC	CASSQVTGSYEQYF
TRBV7-9	.	TRBJ1-5	.	TGTGCCAGCAGCTCCATGGACAGCGAGTATCAGCCCCAGCATTTT	CASSSMDSEYQPQHF
TRBV29-1	.	TRBJ2-1	many	TGCAGCGTTGGGACAGCGAAGGGATACAATGAGCAGTTCTTC	CSVGTAKGYNEQFF
TRBV6-2/TRBV6-3	.	TRBJ2-3	once	TGTGCCAGCAGCCTAACCCCCGTGAGGTCGGGCAGCACAGATACGCGGTATTTT	CASSLTPVRSGSTDTRYF
TRBV9	.	TRBJ2-5	many	TGTGCCAGCAGCGTAGAGGGCAGGTACCAAGAGACCCAGTACTTC	CASSVEGRYQETQYF
TRBV24-1	TRBD1	TRBJ1-2	.	TGTGCCACCAGTTACCCAGGGGGTCATGGCTACACCTTC	CATSYPGGHGYTF
TRBV4-2	.	TRBJ2-1	many	TGTGCCAGCAGGCCCGAGGAGAGGACCACCAATGAGCAGTTCTTC	CASRPEERTTNEQFF
TRBV29-1	.	TRBJ2-1	.	TGCAGCGTTAAAACAGGTCGTAACAATGAGCAGTTCTTC	CSVKTGRNNEQFF
TRBV29-1	.	TRBJ2-2	many	TGCAGCGTCGCCACCACCGGGGAGCTGTTTTTT	CSVATTGELFF
TRBV20-1	.	TRBJ2-5	.	TGCAGTGCTAGAGATCACAGGGAAGAGACCCAGTACTTC	CSARDHREETQYF
TRBV15	.	TRBJ1-6	many	TGTGCCACCAGCAGGTTGGCAGTCCATAATTCACCCCTCCACTTT	CATSRLAVHNSPLHF
TRBV27	.	TRBJ2-7	many	TGTGCCAGCAGTTCCGGCTACGAGCAGTACTTC	CASSSGYEQYF
TRBV6-7	.	TRBJ1-6	many	TGTGCCAACAGTTACTGGACAGCAAATTCACCCCTCCACTTT	CANSYWTANSPLHF
TRBV20-1	.	TRBJ2-7	many	TGCAGCAGCCCCCGAGAGAACCTTGGACTAAGCTCCTACGAGCAGTACTTC	CSSPRENLGLSSYEQYF
TRBV4-3	.	TRBJ1-5	medium-sized	TGCGCCAGCAGCCAAGTCAGGTCGTTGAATCAGCCCCAGCATTTT	CASSQVRSLNQPQHF
TRBV12-3/TRBV12-4	TRBD1	TRBJ1-4	many	TGTGCCAGCAGCCCCCGGGACAGCGGGGAAAAACTGTTTTTT	CASSPRDSGEKLFF
TRBV23-1	TRBD2	TRBJ2-7	many	TGCGCCAGCAGTCACAAAAATCTTTCCGGGGGGTCCGAGCAGTACTTC	CASSHKNLSGGSEQYF
TRBV20-1	.	TRBJ2-2	many	TGCAGTGCTAGTCCTCCGCAGGCGAACACCGGGGAGCTGTTTTTT	CSASPPQANTGELFF
TRBV6-1	.	TRBJ2-7	.	TGTGCCAGCAGTGAACGGATAGCATACGAGCAGTACTTC	CASSERIAYEQYF
TRBV20-1	TRBD2	TRBJ2-7	.	TGCAGTGCTAGTAAGCGGGAGGGCCCCTACGAGCAGTACTTC	CSASKREGPYEQYF
TRBV7-9	TRBD2	TRBJ2-3	many	TGTGCCAGCAGCTTAGCCCTGGGACTAGACGGCACAGATACGCAGTATTTT	CASSLALGLDGTDTQYF
TRBV9	.	TRBJ1-2	many	TGTGCCAGCAGCCCCCGACAGGTAGCTAACTATGGCTACACCTTC	CASSPRQVANYGYTF
TRBV4-1	.	TRBJ2-7	many	TGCGCCAGCAGCCAGCAGGGCACCGGGGAGCAGTACTTC	CASSQQGTGEQYF
TRBV28	.	TRBJ2-3	many	TGTGCCAGCAGTTTCCGACGGGACGGAACAGATACGCAGTATTTT	CASSFRRDGTDTQYF
TRBV12-3/TRBV12-4	.	TRBJ1-2	.	TGTGCCAGCAGCGAGACAGGCTATGGCTACACCTTC	CASSETGYGYTF
TRBV29-1	.	TRBJ2-1	few	TGCAGCGTTGAAAAAGCGAGTTTTTCCTACAATGAGCAGTTCTTC	CSVEKASFSYNEQFF
TRBV6-2/TRBV6-3	.	TRBJ1-1	.	TGTGCCAGCAGTTTCGACAGCCTTTTAAACCCCATGAACACTGAAGCTTTCTTT	CASSFDSLLNPMNTEAFF
TRBV4-3	.	TRBJ1-1	many	TGTGCCAGCAGCGTAGGTTTGAACACTGAAGCTTTCTTT	CASSVGLNTEAFF
TRBV28	.	TRBJ2-3	many	TGTGCCAGCAGTTCCCCCCTTCAGTCAGATACGCAGTATTTT	CASSSPLQSDTQYF
TRBV24-1	TRBD2	TRBJ2-5	.	TGTGCCACCAGTGACCGCGGGGGGGTGCGAGAGACCCAGTACTTC	CATSDRGGVRETQYF
TRBV28	.	TRBJ2-7	many	TGTGCCATCTCCGGGAGTTCCTACGAGCAGTACTTC	CAISGSSYEQYF
TRBV27	.	TRBJ2-6	.	TGTGCCAGCAGTCTGTGGTCTGGGGCCAACGTCCTGACTTTC	CASSLWSGANVLTF
TRBV20-1	.	TRBJ1-1	many	TGCAGTGCTAGAGATCTCTATGGGGAAGACACTGAAGCTTTCTTT	CSARDLYGEDTEAFF
TRBV29-1	.	TRBJ1-1	many	TGCAGCGGGGTCACCGGGACTGAAGCTTTCTTT	CSGVTGTEAFF
TRBV2	.	TRBJ2-5	.	TGTGCCAGCAGTGAAGCGCGGGGAGCTGGGGAGACCCAGTACTTC	CASSEARGAGETQYF
TRBV29-1	.	TRBJ2-1	many	TGCAGCGTTGAAGAGGGGATAAATGAGCAGTTCTTC	CSVEEGINEQFF
TRBV7-9	.	TRBJ2-1	many	TGTGCCAGCAGCTTAACGACACTCGTAACCTCCTACAATGAGCAGTTCTTC	CASSLTTLVTSYNEQFF
TRBV7-2	TRBD1	TRBJ2-2	many	TGTGCCAGCAGCTTAGGGGGCCTTGGACAGGAGAACACCGGGGAGCTGTTTTTT	CASSLGGLGQENTGELFF
TRBV3-1	.	TRBJ1-4	many	TGTGCCAGCAGAGATACCGGGACGGATACTGAAAAACTGTTTTTT	CASRDTGTDTEKLFF